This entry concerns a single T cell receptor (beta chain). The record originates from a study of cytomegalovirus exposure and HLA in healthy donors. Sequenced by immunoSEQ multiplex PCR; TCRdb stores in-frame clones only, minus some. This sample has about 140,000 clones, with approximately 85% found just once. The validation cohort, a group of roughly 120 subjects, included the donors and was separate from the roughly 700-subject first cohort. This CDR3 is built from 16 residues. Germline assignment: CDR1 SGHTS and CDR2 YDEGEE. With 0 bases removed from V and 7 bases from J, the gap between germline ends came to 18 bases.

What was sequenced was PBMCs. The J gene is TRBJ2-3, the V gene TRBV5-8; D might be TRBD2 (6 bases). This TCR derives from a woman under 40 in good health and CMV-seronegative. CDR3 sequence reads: CASSLVGAGRTNTQYF. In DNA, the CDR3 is TGTGCCAGCAGCTTGGTAGGGGCGGGGCGCACGAATACGCAGTATTTT.